Below are 9 T cell receptor beta chains sequenced from a single sample in a study of OX40 agonist ivuxolimab in advanced cancers. Using immunoSEQ multiplex PCR, the repertoire was profiled, and TCRdb retains in-frame clones only, with some absent. Of about 54,000 clones listed, 70% to 80% were seen once; the top ten hold roughly 4.5%. The sequenced sample was CD4+ or CD8+ T cells sorted from blood, obtained in a trial of the OX40 agonist ivuxolimab. These receptor sequences come from an adult with an advanced solid tumor such as melanoma, head and neck, liver or kidney cancer.

V gene TRBV11-3 combines with J gene TRBJ2-1; D is uncertain. Looked up from germline, CDR1 is SGHNT and CDR2 is YENEEA. The CDR3 totals 12 residues. V shed 5 bases and J shed 5 bases, with 7 bases lying between them. DNA for the CDR3: TGTGCCAGCAGCCGCGAGAACAATGAGCAGTTCTTC. It yields the protein CASSRENNEQFF.

J is TRBJ1-1 and V is TRBV9; perhaps TRBD1 as D (6 bases). Trimming left V 4 bases short and J 8 bases short, with 12 bases between. CDR1 SGDLS and CDR2 YYNGEE come from the germline V gene. This CDR3 is built from 12 residues. In DNA form, the CDR3 reads TGTGCCAGCAGCCCTCAGGACAGAGAAGCTTTCTTT. Translating gives CASSPQDREAFF.

This chain uses TRBV7-9 with TRBJ2-3, with 8 bases fitting TRBD2. Germline CDR1 SEHNR, CDR2 FQNEAQ (reference sequence). This CDR3 has 18 amino acids. V lost 1 base to trimming and J lost 0 bases; unmatched junction nucleotides: 9. CDR3 in DNA: TGTGCCAGCAGCTTAGAGGGGGGCCCTAGCGGGAGCACAGATACGCAGTATTTT. Protein sequence: CASSLEGGPSGSTDTQYF.

The chain is built from TRBV5-4 and TRBJ2-4; D is uncertain. Germline V gives CDR1 SGHNT, CDR2 YYREEE (reference sequence). The CDR3 has 16 residues. The V gene lost 4 bases and the J gene lost 0 bases, with 14 bases spanning the gap. The CDR3 region has the DNA TGTGCCAGCAGCCCCTGGACCCTATTAGCCAAAAACATTCAGTACTTC. Its translation: CASSPWTLLAKNIQYF.

To note about this clone: Its ends do not fully match the called genes, so a read error is possible. The chain links TRBV7-3 to TRBJ2-5; unclear D gene. The CDR3 has 13 residues. Germline V gene lookup returns CDR1 SGHTA and CDR2 FQGTGA. In DNA, the CDR3 is TGTGCCAGCAACTTAGGCAACGAAGAGACCCAGTACTTC. Its protein is CASNLGNEETQYF.

This clone came up once. The chain links TRBV7-2 to TRBJ2-2; 7 bases line up with TRBD1. Looked up from germline, CDR1 is SGHTA and CDR2 is FQGNSA. After removal of 5 bases from V and 3 bases from J, the junction contained 6 bases not matched to a gene. The CDR3 totals 15 residues. The chain's CDR3 is CASSRWQGDTGELFF. CDR3 bases: TGTGCCAGCAGCCGGTGGCAGGGGGACACCGGGGAGCTGTTTTTT.

V and J are TRBV30 and TRBJ1-2; tentatively, D is TRBD1 (6 bases). Germline V lookup: CDR1 GTSNPN, CDR2 SVGIG (reference sequence). This CDR3 spans 14 amino acids. Between the trimmed V and J ends, which lost 1 base and 8 bases, there was a span of 17 bases. CDR3 amino acids: CAWSARTALRGYTF. The CDR3 DNA sequence: TGTGCCTGGAGTGCCCGGACAGCTCTGAGGGGCTACACCTTC.

The rearrangement links TRBV7-9 to TRBJ1-6, with D perhaps matching TRBD1 (5 bases). V dropped 6 bases and J dropped 0 bases, with 15 bases sitting between them. This CDR3 comprises 17 residues. CDR1 and CDR2 (germline): SEHNR, FQNEAQ (reference sequence). The CDR3 protein is CASRTNLGTSYNSPLHF. The CDR3 DNA sequence: TGTGCCAGCAGAACGAATTTAGGGACCTCCTATAATTCACCCCTCCACTTT.

This chain connects TRBV5-1 to TRBJ2-3, with TRBD2 matching over 12 bases. There are 16 residues in the CDR3. The germline V gene has CDR1 SGHRS and CDR2 YFSETQ. Trimming cost V 4 bases and J 4 bases; bases outside gene matches: 7. CDR3 residues: CASSIGLAGSADTQYF. CDR3 coding DNA: TGCGCCAGCAGCATCGGACTAGCGGGGTCGGCAGATACGCAGTATTTT.